The 32 T cell receptor beta chains below were found in one sample sequenced in a study of shared clonotypes between healthy human individuals (dated by TCRdb to about 2020). Receptor amplification or capture employed the immunoSEQ multiplex PCR assay. This immuneACCESS table, as held by TCRdb, lists in-frame sequences with V and J called but not all clones. Of the missing ones, under half trace to an unresolved V gene in checked studies; the others have no known cause. The sample has 2 million to 2.5 million clones on record, around 93% of them singletons. The ten top clones hold under 2% of the sample. For the CD8 naive samples, CD45RO-negative cells were positively selected for CCR7, yielding a CD45RA+CCR7+ population from which TemRA cells were excluded. Material: naive CD8+ T cells from PBMCs. The sample's cell subset or site label, decoded: CD45RA+CCR7+. The source is a young man in good health. Some clones in this sample may be carry-over from other donors' samples.

Written as DNA, the CDR3 is TGTGCCAGCAGTTTTGGGAGTCCAGCAGGAGAAAAACTGTTTTTT. Protein sequence: CASSFGSPAGEKLFF. The chain is built from TRBV27 and TRBJ1-4; D gene uncertain. This CDR3 spans 15 amino acids. Trimming pared 3 bases from V and 8 bases from J, leaving 16 bases between. Germline V gives CDR1 MNHEY, CDR2 SMNVEV (reference sequence). The full variable domain, completed using reference TRBV27 and TRBJ1-4, is EAQVTQNPRYLITVTGKKLTVTCSQNMNHEYMSWYRQDPGLGLRQIYYSMNVEVTDKGDVPEGYKVSRKEKRNFPLILESPSPNQTSLYFCASSFGSPAGEKLFFGSGTQLSVL.

V gene TRBV28 combines with J gene TRBJ2-3; 8 bases fit TRBD2. Germline-derived CDR1 and CDR2 are MDHEN and SYDVKM. The CDR3 has 18 amino acids. The ends lost 6 bases at V and 0 bases at J; junction bases unmatched: 14. Here the CDR3 reads CASSPPGGGSRSTDTQYF. The CDR3 nucleotides read TGTGCCAGCAGCCCCCCGGGGGGGGGCTCCCGGAGCACAGATACGCAGTATTTT.

This chain joins TRBV9 and TRBJ2-3, with D uncertain. V lost 3 bases and J 6 bases, leaving 11 bases between the germline ends. This CDR3 region has 13 residues. The germline V gene has CDR1 SGDLS and CDR2 YYNGEE. CDR3 region: CASSAITRDTQYF. The CDR3 DNA is TGTGCCAGCAGCGCAATTACCAGGGATACGCAGTATTTT.

V and J are TRBV10-2 and TRBJ2-3, with 10 positions matching TRBD2. The trim removed 8 bases at V and 2 bases at J, leaving 10 bases unmatched. Germline V gene data show CDR1 as WSHSY and CDR2 as SAAADI. CDR3 length: 16 amino acids. The CDR3: CASRELAGITTDTQYF. The DNA for the CDR3 is TGCGCCAGCCGAGAACTAGCGGGAATCACCACAGATACGCAGTATTTT.

For the CDR3, the DNA is TGCGCCAGCAGCCAAACACAGTACGGGAACACCGGGGAGCTGTTTTTT. Translated, it gives CASSQTQYGNTGELFF. V and J are TRBV4-1 and TRBJ2-2; D is unclear. Germline V lookup: CDR1 MGHRA, CDR2 YSYEKL. V was shortened by 2 bases and J by 1 base, with 11 bases between the two germline ends. This CDR3 spans 16 amino acids.

This chain joins TRBV4-3 and TRBJ2-1, with TRBD1 matching over 9 bases. This CDR3 is 15 amino acids long. CDR1 is LGHNA, CDR2 YSLEER, per germline. With V trimmed by 5 bases and J by 7 bases, 9 bases remained unmatched. The CDR3 DNA reads TGCGCCAGCAGCTATACCGGACAGGGGAGAAATGAGCAGTTCTTC. Amino acid sequence: CASSYTGQGRNEQFF.

The genes are TRBV11-2 and TRBJ1-1; perhaps TRBD1 as D (5 bases). Germline lookup yields CDR1 SGHAT and CDR2 FQNNGV. The CDR3 totals 16 residues. V was shortened by 1 base and J by 7 bases, with 19 bases between the two germline ends. CDR3 loop: CASSLAMGGDSIEAFF. CDR3 in DNA: TGTGCCAGCAGCTTAGCGATGGGGGGGGATTCAATTGAAGCTTTCTTT. The full variable domain, rest sourced from reference TRBV11-2 and TRBJ1-1, is EAGVAQSPRYKIIEKRQSVAFWCNPISGHATLYWYQQILGQGPKLLIQFQNNGVVDDSQLPKDRFSAERLKGVDSTLKIQPAKLEDSAVYLCASSLAMGGDSIEAFFGQGTRLTVV.

The rearrangement joins TRBV6-1 to TRBJ2-5; a weak D match, TRBD2 (6 bases). Looked up from germline, CDR1 is MNHNS and CDR2 is SASEGT. The CDR3 runs 15 residues. Deletions cut 1 base from V and 7 bases from J, with 16 bases between. CDR3 sequence: CASSEVKTGVATQYF. For the CDR3, the DNA is TGTGCCAGCAGTGAAGTGAAGACGGGAGTGGCGACCCAGTACTTC.

This clone is a singleton in its sample. The chain employs TRBV5-1 and TRBJ2-2; TRBD1 matches 10 bases. Trimming at V came to 0 bases and at J to 3 bases, leaving 5 bases not matched to a gene. This CDR3 has 17 residues. Germline loops: CDR1 SGHRS, CDR2 YFSETQ. The CDR3 DNA is TGCGCCAGCAGCTTGGCTGTCGGGACAGGGGACACCGGGGAGCTGTTTTTT. Translated, it gives CASSLAVGTGDTGELFF. Variable domain in full (rest from reference TRBV5-1 and TRBJ2-2): KAGVTQTPRYLIKTRGQQVTLSCSPISGHRSVSWYQQTPGQGLQFLFEYFSETQRNKGNFPGRFSGRQFSNSRSEMNVSTLELGDSALYLCASSLAVGTGDTGELFFGEGSRLTVL.

This chain connects TRBV27 to TRBJ2-7, with 12 nucleotides matching TRBD1. The V gene end was trimmed by 3 bases and the J gene end by 5 bases; junction bases not matched to a gene: 11. Germline-derived CDR1 and CDR2 are MNHEY and SMNVEV (reference sequence). This CDR3 comprises 17 residues. The CDR3 loop reads CASSFTPGTGGKNEQYF. CDR3 DNA: TGTGCCAGCAGTTTCACTCCCGGGACAGGGGGCAAGAACGAGCAGTACTTC.

V gene TRBV2 combines with J gene TRBJ1-1; a weak D match, TRBD1 (5 bases). This CDR3 has 11 residues. Trimming shortened V by 8 bases and J by 7 bases, and 11 bases separated the two germline ends. The germline V gene has CDR1 SNHLY and CDR2 FYNNEI. Here the CDR3 reads CASLRQSEAFF. In DNA form, the CDR3 reads TGTGCCAGCCTTAGACAGAGTGAAGCTTTCTTT.

Worth noting for this clone: The junction differs from germline at one of its ends, possibly a read error. The V call is TRBV19, the J call TRBJ1-2; D not certain. There are 13 residues in the CDR3. Germline loops: CDR1 LNHDA, CDR2 SQIVND (reference sequence). The CDR3 loop is CASSIDPFYGYTF. The CDR3 DNA sequence: TGTGCCAGCAGTATAGATCCTTTCTATGGCTACACCTTC.

This chain links TRBV5-5 with TRBJ1-2; D gene ambiguous. The V and J ends lost 4 bases and 2 bases respectively, with 15 bases between them. CDR1 SGHKS and CDR2 YYEKEE come from the germline V gene (reference sequence). The CDR3 is 15 residues long. The CDR3 spells CASSAEKALNYGYTF. The DNA for the CDR3 is TGTGCCAGCAGCGCCGAGAAAGCCCTAAACTATGGCTACACCTTC.

CDR3 sequence reads: CASSLSFMPISTDTQYF. The CDR3 DNA follows: TGTGCCAGCAGTTTAAGTTTTATGCCGATTAGCACAGATACGCAGTATTTT. The V and J genes are TRBV27 and TRBJ2-3; D unresolved. The CDR3 loop spans 17 amino acids. Germline V gene sequence: CDR1 MNHEY, CDR2 SMNVEV (reference sequence). Between the trimmed V and J ends, which lost 2 bases and 0 bases, there was a span of 15 bases.

The chain is built from TRBV29-1 and TRBJ2-7; the match to TRBD1 covers 7 bases. CDR1 and CDR2 (germline): SQVTM, ANQGSEA. This CDR3 is 14 amino acids long. Unmatched junction bases numbered 7, after V lost 5 bases and J lost 0 bases. The CDR3 DNA follows: TGCAGCGTTCACCTACAGGGGAGCTCCTACGAGCAGTACTTC. Translating it yields CSVHLQGSSYEQYF.

The chain joins TRBV25-1 to TRBJ2-5, with D perhaps TRBD1 (6 bases). This CDR3 spans 15 amino acids. V was pared by 2 bases and J by 2 bases, with 12 bases between. CDR1 and CDR2 from the germline V gene are MGHDK and SYGVNS. In DNA, the CDR3 is TGTGCCAGCAGTGAAGGGGCAGGGGCTCAAGAGACCCAGTACTTC. As protein: CASSEGAGAQETQYF.

The V and J genes are TRBV27 and TRBJ2-5, with D uncertain. The CDR3 consists of 13 residues. V dropped 3 bases and J dropped 6 bases, with 11 bases sitting between them. Germline-derived CDR1 and CDR2 are MNHEY and SMNVEV (reference sequence). The CDR3 bases are TGTGCCAGCAGTTTTTGGGGTAAAAAGACCCAGTACTTC. Translated: CASSFWGKKTQYF.

For this clone: This CDR3 is also generated by other DNA sequences in the sample. The chain is built from TRBV28 and TRBJ2-7, with unresolved D. Between the trimmed V and J ends, which lost 3 bases and 0 bases, there was a span of 9 bases. The V gene's germline CDR1 is MDHEN and CDR2 SYDVKM. This CDR3 region has 14 residues. CDR3 nucleotides: TGTGCCAGCAGTTTGACCGGAAGCTCCTACGAGCAGTACTTC. Translating it yields CASSLTGSSYEQYF.

Worth noting for this clone: At the DNA level, this CDR3 is encoded by other sequences in the same sample as well. The rearrangement links TRBV27 to TRBJ2-7; 7 bases match TRBD1. V trimming: 1 base; J trimming: 3 bases; junction bases outside the gene matches: 3. The CDR3 contains 14 residues. Germline CDR1 and CDR2: MNHEY and SMNVEV (reference sequence). The CDR3 spells CASSLLDRSYEQYF. DNA for the CDR3: TGTGCCAGCAGTTTATTGGACAGGAGCTACGAGCAGTACTTC.

The chain employs TRBV7-9 and TRBJ2-1; D unresolved. Germline V gene lookup returns CDR1 SEHNR and CDR2 FQNEAQ (reference sequence). Trimming removed 2 bases at V and 0 bases at J, with 14 bases between. This CDR3 has 17 residues. The CDR3 bases are TGTGCCAGCAGCTTAAGGCAACCGGAGAGCTCCTACAATGAGCAGTTCTTC. This translates into CASSLRQPESSYNEQFF. The complete variable domain, with remaining parts taken from reference TRBV7-9 and TRBJ2-1, reads DTGVSQNPRHKITKRGQNVTFRCDPISEHNRLYWYRQTLGQGPEFLTYFQNEAQLEKSRLLSDRFSAERPKGSFSTLEIQRTEQGDSAMYLCASSLRQPESSYNEQFFGPGTRLTVL.

This chain uses TRBV14 with TRBJ1-1, with D hard to call. The CDR3 runs to 18 residues. Germline CDR1 reads SGHDN; CDR2 reads FVKESK. V lost 0 bases and J lost 1, with 18 bases in between. The chain's CDR3 is CASSQDRHSTDWNTEAFF. CDR3 coding DNA: TGTGCCAGCAGCCAAGATCGCCACAGCACAGATTGGAACACTGAAGCTTTCTTT. Full variable domain (missing parts from reference TRBV14 and TRBJ1-1): EAGVTQFPSHSVIEKGQTVTLRCDPISGHDNLYWYRRVMGKEIKFLLHFVKESKQDESGMPNNRFLAERTGGTYSTLKVQPAELEDSGVYFCASSQDRHSTDWNTEAFFGQGTRLTVV.

V and J are TRBV5-1 and TRBJ1-3; 9 bases are shared with TRBD1. CDR3 length: 15 amino acids. The V gene end was trimmed by 5 bases and the J gene end by 2 bases; junction bases not matched to a gene: 5. CDR1 is SGHRS, CDR2 YFSETQ, per germline. This CDR3 reads CASSDYRGPGNTIYF. The CDR3 DNA is TGCGCCAGCAGTGACTACAGGGGGCCTGGAAACACCATATATTTT.

This chain uses TRBV7-2 with TRBJ2-7, with D tentatively TRBD1 (8 bases). V lost 6 bases, J lost 5 bases, and 17 bases lay in between. CDR1 is SGHTA and CDR2 is FQGNSA in the germline V gene. CDR3 length equals 14 residues. This CDR3 is CASSPTGEGHEQYF. CDR3 DNA: TGTGCCAGCAGTCCGACAGGGGAGGGCCACGAGCAGTACTTC.

The gene calls are TRBV13 and TRBJ2-5, with D hard to call. V shed 4 bases and J shed 2 bases, with 8 bases lying between them. The CDR3 contains 13 residues. Germline CDR1 is PRHDT and CDR2 is FYEKMQ (reference sequence). The CDR3: CASSSGAQETQYF. As DNA, the CDR3 is TGTGCCAGCAGCTCAGGAGCTCAAGAGACCCAGTACTTC.

This clone was seen once. The chain recombines TRBV2 with TRBJ2-1; D is unclear. This CDR3 has 13 residues. The germline V and J ends were trimmed by 3 bases and 1 base, with 4 bases remaining between them. The V gene's germline CDR1 is SNHLY and CDR2 FYNNEI. Written as DNA, the CDR3 is TGTGCCAGCAGTGATAGGTCCTACAATGAGCAGTTCTTC. Encoded protein: CASSDRSYNEQFF. The full variable domain, with the rest looked up from reference TRBV2 and TRBJ2-1, is EPEVTQTPSHQVTQMGQEVILRCVPISNHLYFYWYRQILGQKVEFLVSFYNNEISEKSEIFDDQFSVERPDGSNFTLKIRSTKLEDSAMYFCASSDRSYNEQFFGPGTRLTVL.

V usage is TRBV6-1 and J usage is TRBJ2-7, with TRBD1 identical over 7 bases. The trim removed 4 bases at V and 2 bases at J, leaving 8 bases unmatched. Per the germline V gene, CDR1 is MNHNS and CDR2 is SASEGT. The CDR3 extends over 15 amino acids. DNA for the CDR3: TGTGCCAGCAGTGTCCAGAGGGGGACAGCCTACGAGCAGTACTTC. This gives the protein CASSVQRGTAYEQYF.

The genes are TRBV5-1 and TRBJ2-1; D perhaps matches TRBD2 (6 bases). In germline, CDR1 is SGHRS, CDR2 YFSETQ. This CDR3 has 17 amino acids. The V end lost 4 bases, the J end lost 7 bases, and 24 bases lay between the germline ends. The CDR3 sequence: CASSPSARGGGLNEQFF. CDR3 coding DNA: TGCGCCAGCAGCCCCTCAGCGCGGGGAGGTGGGTTAAATGAGCAGTTCTTC.

The chain links TRBV7-9 to TRBJ2-1, with D possibly matching TRBD2 (5 bases). The ends were cut back, 3 bases at V and 3 bases at J, with 6 bases in the middle. This CDR3 contains 13 residues. Looked up from germline, CDR1 is SEHNR and CDR2 is FQNEAQ (reference sequence). The CDR3 is CASSFGVYNEQFF. CDR3 sequence (DNA): TGTGCCAGCAGCTTCGGGGTCTACAATGAGCAGTTCTTC.

The chain recombines TRBV9 with TRBJ2-2; no firm D call. With 2 bases removed from V and 0 bases from J, the gap between germline ends came to 11 bases. CDR1 is SGDLS, CDR2 YYNGEE, per germline. CDR3 length: 16 residues. The CDR3 is CASSVRLRSNTGELFF. The CDR3, as DNA: TGTGCCAGCAGCGTGAGGCTGCGGTCGAACACCGGGGAGCTGTTTTTT.

The chain joins TRBV7-8 to TRBJ2-1; 9 bases match TRBD1. Germline V CDR1 and CDR2: SGHVS, FQNEAQ. J gave up 5 bases and V 3 bases, and 8 bases lay outside the gene matches. The CDR3 length is 16 residues. CDR3 sequence reads: CASSFLGGTGNNEQFF. CDR3 DNA: TGTGCCAGCAGCTTCCTGGGAGGGACAGGGAACAATGAGCAGTTCTTC.

On this clone: The same CDR3 is also encoded by other DNA sequences in this sample. The rearrangement joins TRBV5-6 to TRBJ2-7, with D possibly being TRBD1 or TRBD2 (5 bases each). CDR1 is SGHDT, CDR2 YYEEEE, per germline. This CDR3 is 13 amino acids long. Trimming shortened V by 2 bases and J by 3 bases, and 9 bases separated the two germline ends. CDR3 region: CASSFGTNYEQYF. As DNA, the CDR3 is TGTGCCAGCAGCTTTGGGACCAACTACGAGCAGTACTTC.

The rearrangement links TRBV28 to TRBJ2-5; 9 nucleotides agree with TRBD1. Germline V gives CDR1 MDHEN, CDR2 SYDVKM. The length of the CDR3 is 18 residues. V shed 3 bases and J 5 bases; nucleotides not matched to a gene: 16. The CDR3 reads CASSFRDRVLYGWETQYF. CDR3 coding DNA: TGTGCCAGCAGTTTTAGGGACAGGGTGTTGTACGGTTGGGAGACCCAGTACTTC.